Described below is a single T cell receptor (beta chain) sequence and its context. Its antigen is not identified. Prior to sequencing, the ViraFEST assay stimulated PBMC with viral peptide pools, which expanded the antigen-specific CD4+ T cells. Following a roughly 11-day culture, CD4+ T cells were purified. The vaccine given was either BNT162b2 or mRNA-1273, in two doses. The data were produced by immunoSEQ multiplex PCR, yet TCRdb's version contains in-frame clones alone and is incomplete. Of 75,000 to 100,000 clones in the sample, over 70% were seen once. Per germline, CDR1 SGHRS and CDR2 YFSETQ. V was trimmed by 5 bases and J by 4 bases, leaving 17 bases between them. The CDR3 loop spans 15 amino acids. The data were obtained in a study of vaccination effects on CD4 cells after COVID-19. Study at large: The second dose preceded post-vaccine samples by a median of 72 days.

The chain combines TRBV5-1 with TRBJ2-3; D could derive from TRBD1 or TRBD2 (7 bases each). The receptor comes from a human donor who received a COVID-19 vaccine. The material was CD4+ T cells from PBMCs cultured with HCoV-OC43 spike peptides, obtained after COVID-19 vaccination. Subset specified: HCoV-OC43 spike overlapping peptide pool stimulation. The CDR3: CASSSRGGNADTQYF. The CDR3, as DNA: TGCGCCAGCAGTTCCAGGGGGGGCAACGCAGATACGCAGTATTTT.